This T cell receptor beta chain was identified in a study of cytomegalovirus exposure and HLA in healthy donors. CDR1 and CDR2 from the germline V gene are MRHNA and SNTAGT. Germline trimming cut 6 bases from V and 2 bases from J; bases unmatched to any gene: 10. The CDR3 contains 17 residues. Both 60 Vbeta primers and 13 Jbeta primers went into the PCR. Original handling: A later analysis tallied approximately 87 million unique TCR beta chains, around 10 million of them shared. The protocol was immunoSEQ multiplex PCR, while the TCRdb copy is restricted to in-frame clones and leaves out a portion. That table furnishes V, J and clone size, whereas the DNA furnished D and trimming. The repertoire holds some 180,000 clones, with 75% to 85% as singletons.

The chain joins TRBV6-4 to TRBJ2-3, with 11 bases matching TRBD2. The sample consisted of PBMCs. This clonotype originated in a woman aged 55-70 years in good health and CMV-seropositive. Written as DNA, the CDR3 is TGTGCCAGCAGACTAGCGGGAGCCATGGGGCCCACAGATACGCAGTATTTT. This gives the protein CASRLAGAMGPTDTQYF.